This T cell receptor (beta chain) was sequenced in a study of molecular identifiers for immune sequencing clone quantification. Study-level findings and limits: Clones above 20 RNA copies held over 99% of effector molecules, under 1% in naive cells.

This clonotype was detected many times. Its antigen is unknown. Trimming removed 3 bases from V and 1 base from J; junction bases left unmatched: 7. The CDR3 is 17 residues long. The germline V gene has CDR1 LGHNA and CDR2 YSLEER. TCRdb fed the PCR reads into MiXCR, producing one record per CDR3 protein. The repertoire holds tens of thousands of distinct CDR3 sequences, with roughly 19% as singletons. Naive CD8 T cells underwent sorting with the CD8+CD4-CCR7+CD45RA+ definition. The specimen sequenced was naive CD8+ T cells from blood, with Jurkat cell RNA spiked in. Sample subset: FACS-sorted CD8+CD4-CCR7+CD45RA+ naive T cells. This receptor was taken from a human donor in good health. Some libraries in this study had Jurkat cell RNA spiked in. The chain combines TRBV4-3 with TRBJ2-2; 8 positions agree with TRBD2. The CDR3 loop is CASSHVGAGENTGELFF. DNA for the CDR3: TGCGCCAGCAGCCATGTTGGAGCGGGGGAGAACACCGGGGAGCTGTTTTTT.